This TCR beta chain was recorded in a study of blood T cell repertoires in COVID-19 (dated by TCRdb to 2020 to 2021). As for the study more broadly: Samples from collaborators originated in the United States, Italy and Spain and spanned both the acute and convalescent phases of COVID-19. The sample metadata nearly always contained a de-identified subject ID, COVID-19 status, age in years and sex. The material from the prospective study consisted of cDNA or gDNA derived from T cells, B-cell-depleted T cells, or PBMCs. Where available, HLA class I and class II types were obtained from metadata supplied by the sample provider rather than from assay-based typing. The dataset comprised deeply sampled blood TCRbeta repertoires from subjects exposed to, actively infected with, or recovered from COVID-19. The samples were drawn from the first 160 participants of the ongoing ImmuneRACE study and from 950 to 1,500 subjects provided by 6 global collaborators. The repertoires were made available in a free public database intended to serve as a resource for research on the immune response to SARS-CoV-2. Overall study outcomes, separate from this receptor: How much clinical and demographic metadata was included differed by source and by participant, and the metadata was provided uncurated.

TCRbeta CDR3 regions were amplified from genomic DNA by means of the immunoSEQ Assay, a bias-controlled multiplex PCR. The paper's data handling went like this. Within the assay, amplification of reference gene primers was used to estimate how many nucleated cells each sample contained. Sequence reads were collapsed and filtered to measure the absolute abundance of every unique TCRbeta CDR3 rearrangement. For each sample, productive Simpson clonality was calculated by taking the square root of Simpson's diversity index across productive rearrangements. TCRdb mirrors the immuneACCESS table, restricted to in-frame sequences. Some clones are absent from its copies; in checked studies, under half trace to an unresolved V gene, and the reason for the others is unknown. D and trimming come from the DNA, and the V and J calls and clone size come from that table. In this sample the table shows about 87,000 clones, around 85% of which occur a single time. Less than 4% of the sample is held by the ten biggest clonotypes.

At one collaborating source in Seattle, patients were enrolled during active infection and were followed longitudinally through the course of disease. Whole blood was collected in K2EDTA tubes by collaborating institutions according to the institutions' own protocols. Collaborator samples were shipped for TCRbeta analysis as frozen whole blood, isolated PBMCs, or DNA extracted from either sample type. As concerns this clone: The target of this receptor is not known. Within one base of it there is no much larger clone, and no base qualities were kept.

The sequence was obtained from a woman older than 75 with COVID-19, enrolled during active disease. Sequencing used peripheral blood.

The sequence in DNA is TGTGCCAGCAGCTTAGATGTATTGGCCTATGAGCAGTTCTTC. It codes for CASSLDVLAYEQFF. The V and J genes are TRBV11-3 and TRBJ2-1; confidence is insufficient to name the D gene. The CDR3 sequence holds 14 residues, the cysteine and phenylalanine included. Left in the record is the CDR3 DNA by itself, 42 bases read in frame from the first base. V is reduced by 0 bases and J by 8 bases, leaving a spacing of 11 bases between them. CDR1 and CDR2 are drawn from the germline V gene: SGHNT, YENEEA.